The source of this T cell receptor beta chain is a study of Ad26.COV2.S vaccination and SARS-CoV-2 variants. The wider study: Ad26.COV2.S was injected intramuscularly once or twice, 56 days apart. Whole-study results and caveats: Reports say spike-specific CD8+ and CD4+ T cell responses covered substantial breadth after vaccination.

The germline V gene has CDR1 SEHNR and CDR2 FQNEAQ (reference sequence). V lost 1 base and J lost 6, with 10 bases in between. The CDR3 sequence is 14 residues long. The method was immunoSEQ multiplex PCR; TCRdb's version includes in-frame clones alone and lacks a portion of them. The repertoire holds some 290,000 clones, 70% to 90% seen once, with more than 1.5% in the top ten. Concerning this clone itself: Its specificity is not known.

This sample's treatment: around 19 received Ad26.COV2.S at low or high dose, single or two shots; about 5 received placebo; per-sample allocation not given. Specimens were obtained on day 63 following the first vaccine or placebo injection. The donor was a Boston adult aged 18-55 years. Expression of Wuhan-strain SARS-CoV-2 spike came from the Ad26 vector that formed the vaccine. The sequence was obtained from a person aged 18 to 59 who received the Ad26.COV2.S COVID-19 vaccine or a placebo. V and J are TRBV7-9 and TRBJ1-5; D not resolved. This material consisted of peripheral blood, taken in a trial of Ad26.COV2.S vaccine versus placebo. DNA for the CDR3: TGTGCCAGCAGCTTAGAAGCCGGCCGTCAGCCCCAGCATTTT. Its protein is CASSLEAGRQPQHF.